Reported below is one TCR beta chain. Its antigen is unknown. The data originate from a study of early T cells in non-severe SARS-CoV-2 infection. Study-level background: Sequencing of unsorted whole blood was done on bulk RNA, leaving chains unpaired.

This CDR3 has 12 amino acids. The germline V and J ends were trimmed by 5 bases and 9 bases, with 8 bases remaining between them. Germline V CDR1 and CDR2: SEHNR, FQNEAQ (reference sequence). Whole-study results and caveats: Private and CD4 specificities were missed by VDJdb matching, which favored anti-spike CD8 responses.

TCRdb processed the 5' RACE reads anew with MiXCR; each CDR3 protein has one entry. Here the sample spans 70,000 to 80,000 distinct CDR3 sequences, over 10% being singletons. This receptor was identified in an adult who was a healthcare worker with PCR-confirmed SARS-CoV-2 infection or an uninfected control (not recorded which). The V gene is TRBV7-9, the J gene TRBJ1-6, with D uncertain. The sequences come from whole blood, collected at baseline. The CDR3 bases are TGTGCCAGCAGCCTCCCGGGTTCACCCCTCCACTTT. Residues: CASSLPGSPLHF. Filled out from reference TRBV7-9 and TRBJ1-6, the complete variable domain reads DTGVSQNPRHKITKRGQNVTFRCDPISEHNRLYWYRQTLGQGPEFLTYFQNEAQLEKSRLLSDRFSAERPKGSFSTLEIQRTEQGDSAMYLCASSLPGSPLHFGNGTRLTVT.